The rows below give T cell receptor beta chains drawn from one sample of a study of cytomegalovirus exposure and HLA in healthy donors. Libraries were prepared by immunoSEQ multiplex PCR; TCRdb keeps only in-frame clonotypes and omits some of them. The sample has 150,000 to 200,000 clones, 75% to 85% seen once; the top ten hold about 0.36%. The sequenced sample consisted of PBMCs. Source of these receptors: a male donor in good health and CMV-seropositive. Both conserved end residues are part of each CDR3.

V gene	J gene	CDR3 protein
TRBV7-6	TRBJ2-5	CASSLGTSRETQYF
TRBV11-1	TRBJ2-5	CASSLDLRLAGRETQYF
TRBV7-9	TRBJ1-5	CASTPLAGTGNNQPQHF
TRBV5-1	TRBJ2-5	CASSLQGAETQYF
TRBV5-4	TRBJ2-1	CASSAQGAQNEQFF
TRBV5-1	TRBJ1-2	CASSPDRNYGYTF
TRBV4-3	.	CASSQNEDYVAEQYF
TRBV5-1	TRBJ2-5	CAIRSLDEETQYF
TRBV5-1	TRBJ2-5	CASGGTSGEETQYF
TRBV7-9	TRBJ2-7	CASSLAGTSSYEQYF
TRBV4-1	TRBJ1-5	CASSQIASSDNQPQHF
TRBV5-6	TRBJ1-5	CASSRSGVNQPQHF
TRBV29-1	TRBJ2-3	CSVAYSGGLDTQYF
TRBV5-1	TRBJ2-7	CASSLGTSETRGQYF
TRBV7-8	TRBJ1-6	CASSAVTGGGRSPLHF
TRBV5-5	TRBJ2-1	CASSAGTGPNEQFF
TRBV7-2	TRBJ1-2	CASSVRDYGYTF
TRBV19	TRBJ1-2	CASTADTPIYGYTF
TRBV30	TRBJ2-1	CAWSVPPRGAYNEQFF
TRBV20-1	TRBJ2-3	CSAVYTDTQYF
TRBV4-1	TRBJ1-2	CASSQPTIGTPDRNYGYTF
TRBV5-4	TRBJ1-3	CASSSSGGSGNTIYF
TRBV5-7	TRBJ2-1	CASSLDPSGTDYNEQFF
TRBV9	TRBJ2-2	CASSVVGTVNTGELFF
TRBV6-1	TRBJ1-1	CASSRVVNTEAFF
TRBV19	TRBJ1-2	CASSNNRGALGYTF
TRBV7-2	TRBJ1-1	CASSLPGIGDEAFF
TRBV7-3	TRBJ2-3	CASSLSGRTSTDTQYF
TRBV7-2	TRBJ2-1	CASSFNNEQFF
TRBV4-2	TRBJ2-7	CASSQERLATYEQYF
TRBV6-6	TRBJ1-5	CASSAGETQPQHF
TRBV28	TRBJ2-7	CASTYLLGLSYEQYF
TRBV6-5	TRBJ1-1	CASSNDRGATEAFF
TRBV19	TRBJ1-2	CASSFRGNYGYTF
TRBV18	TRBJ1-5	CASSPGSKISNQPQHF
TRBV30	TRBJ1-2	CAWTQGQGDNYGYTF
TRBV5-6	TRBJ2-6	CASSLQGSGANVLTF
TRBV10-3	TRBJ2-7	CAISAAAGSSYEQYF
TRBV28	TRBJ2-3	CASSSRDRGRTDTQYF
TRBV15	TRBJ2-1	CATSRDPSGTGEPNEQFF
TRBV7-9	TRBJ1-4	CASSSHGSLGEKLFF
TRBV4-2	TRBJ2-7	CASSHSAQGYEQYF
TRBV6-5	.	CASSYTSTGPNYEQYF
TRBV5-1	TRBJ1-4	CASSIGTGYNEKLFF
TRBV18	TRBJ2-7	CASSPNPSYEQYF
TRBV30	TRBJ2-1	CAWSVSANWPNEQFF
TRBV6-5	TRBJ1-5	CASRETVGNQPQHF
TRBV7-6	.	CASSFIGRELSYEQYF
TRBV5-8	TRBJ2-6	CASSLAGRSGANVLTF
TRBV10-3	TRBJ1-2	CAIVRLDRLENDYGYTF
TRBV7-9	TRBJ1-6	CASSLGQAPNSPLHF
TRBV7-2	TRBJ1-2	CASSLGAGAGGYTF